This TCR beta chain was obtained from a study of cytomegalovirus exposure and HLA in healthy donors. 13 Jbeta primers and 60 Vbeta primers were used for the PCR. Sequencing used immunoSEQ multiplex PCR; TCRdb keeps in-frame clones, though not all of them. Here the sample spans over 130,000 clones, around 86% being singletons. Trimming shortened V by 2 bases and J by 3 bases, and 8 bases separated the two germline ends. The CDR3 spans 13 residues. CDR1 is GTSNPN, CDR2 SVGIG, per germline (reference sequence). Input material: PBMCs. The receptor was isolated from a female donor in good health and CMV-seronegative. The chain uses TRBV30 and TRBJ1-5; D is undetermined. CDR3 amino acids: CAWSPTYNQPQHF. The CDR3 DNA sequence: TGTGCCTGGAGTCCCACTTACAATCAGCCCCAGCATTTT.